This T cell receptor beta chain came from a study of blood T cell repertoires in COVID-19. Here immunoSEQ multiplex PCR was the method, and the copy in TCRdb shows in-frame clones only, minus some. The sample has approximately 290,000 clones, over 75% seen once. The CDR3 spans 15 residues. Germline V gives CDR1 SNHLY, CDR2 FYNNEI. V lost 4 bases, J lost 7 bases, and 9 bases stayed unmatched. The participants were between about 18 and 90 years old and came from some 23 US areas. The specimen was PBMCs or T cells enriched from blood (not recorded which). The sequence was obtained from a woman between 25 and 40 years old who had recovered from COVID-19. The chain is built from TRBV2 and TRBJ1-5, with 8 nucleotides matching TRBD1. The CDR3 here is CASSGGRGPTQPQHF. The CDR3 nucleotides are TGTGCCAGCAGTGGAGGCAGGGGGCCCACCCAGCCCCAGCATTTT.